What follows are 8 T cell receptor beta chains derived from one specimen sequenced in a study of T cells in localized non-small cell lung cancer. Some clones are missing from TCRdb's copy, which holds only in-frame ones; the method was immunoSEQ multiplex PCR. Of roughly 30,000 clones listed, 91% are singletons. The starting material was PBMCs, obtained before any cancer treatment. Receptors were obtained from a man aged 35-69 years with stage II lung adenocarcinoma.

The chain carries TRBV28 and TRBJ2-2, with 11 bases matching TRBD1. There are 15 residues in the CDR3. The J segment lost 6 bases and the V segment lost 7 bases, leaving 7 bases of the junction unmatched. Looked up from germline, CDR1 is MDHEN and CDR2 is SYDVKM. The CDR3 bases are TGTGCCAGCATTTGGGGGACAGGGGGACCCGGGGAGCTGTTTTTT. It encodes CASIWGTGGPGELFF.

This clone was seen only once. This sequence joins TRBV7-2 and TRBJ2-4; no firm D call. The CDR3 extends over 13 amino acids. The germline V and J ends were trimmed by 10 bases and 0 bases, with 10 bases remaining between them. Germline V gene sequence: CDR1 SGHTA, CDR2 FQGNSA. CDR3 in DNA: TGTGCCACCTCCGGCTTAGCCAAAAACATTCAGTACTTC. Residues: CATSGLAKNIQYF.

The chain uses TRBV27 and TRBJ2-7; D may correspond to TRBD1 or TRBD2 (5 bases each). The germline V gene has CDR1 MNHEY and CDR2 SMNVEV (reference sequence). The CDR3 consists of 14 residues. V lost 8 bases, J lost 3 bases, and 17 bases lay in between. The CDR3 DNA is TGTGCCAGCGGGATGACCGGGACGTACTACGAGCAGTACTTC. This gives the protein CASGMTGTYYEQYF.

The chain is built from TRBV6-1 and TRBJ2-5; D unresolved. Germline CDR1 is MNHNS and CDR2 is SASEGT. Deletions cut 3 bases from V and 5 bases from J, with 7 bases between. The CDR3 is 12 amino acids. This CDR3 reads CASSDPGETQYF. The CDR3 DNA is TGTGCCAGCAGTGATCCCGGGGAGACCCAGTACTTC.

The CDR3 protein is CASSIVGWEATSNEQFF. The CDR3 DNA is TGTGCCAGTAGTATAGTCGGGTGGGAGGCCACATCCAATGAGCAGTTCTTC. The chain joins TRBV19 to TRBJ2-1, with a tentative D call TRBD2 (6 bases). Looked up from germline, CDR1 is LNHDA and CDR2 is SQIVND (reference sequence). The CDR3 length is 17 residues. V was trimmed by 1 base and J by 6 bases, leaving 19 bases between them.

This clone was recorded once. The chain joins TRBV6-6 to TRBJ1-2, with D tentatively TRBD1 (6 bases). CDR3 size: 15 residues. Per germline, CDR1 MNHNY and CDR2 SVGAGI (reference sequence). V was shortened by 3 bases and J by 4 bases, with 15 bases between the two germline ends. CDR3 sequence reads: CASSYSWGRSYGYTF. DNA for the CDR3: TGTGCCAGCAGTTATTCTTGGGGGCGTTCCTATGGCTACACCTTC.

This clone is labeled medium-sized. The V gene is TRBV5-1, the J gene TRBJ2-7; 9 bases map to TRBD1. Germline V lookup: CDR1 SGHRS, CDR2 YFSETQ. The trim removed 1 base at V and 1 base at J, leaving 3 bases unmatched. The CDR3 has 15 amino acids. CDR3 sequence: CASSLRGQGSYEQYF. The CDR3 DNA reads TGCGCCAGCAGCTTGCGGGGACAGGGTTCCTACGAGCAGTACTTC.

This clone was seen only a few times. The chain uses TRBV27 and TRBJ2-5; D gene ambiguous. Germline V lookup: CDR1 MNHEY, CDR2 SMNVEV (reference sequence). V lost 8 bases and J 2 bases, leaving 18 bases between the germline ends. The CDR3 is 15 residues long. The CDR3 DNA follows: TGTGCCAGCCCGCGAGCCTATACGTTACAAGAGACCCAGTACTTC. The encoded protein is CASPRAYTLQETQYF.